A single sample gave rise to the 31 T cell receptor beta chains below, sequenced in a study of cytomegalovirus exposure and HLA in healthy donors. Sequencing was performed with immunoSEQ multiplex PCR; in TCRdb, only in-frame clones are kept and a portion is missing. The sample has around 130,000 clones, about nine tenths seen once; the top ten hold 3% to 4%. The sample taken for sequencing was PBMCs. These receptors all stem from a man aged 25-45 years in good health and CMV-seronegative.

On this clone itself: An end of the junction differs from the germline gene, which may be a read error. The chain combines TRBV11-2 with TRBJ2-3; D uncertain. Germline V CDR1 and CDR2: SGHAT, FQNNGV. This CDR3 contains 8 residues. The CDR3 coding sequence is TGTGCCAGCAGCACACGCACTTTT. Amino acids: CASSTRTF.

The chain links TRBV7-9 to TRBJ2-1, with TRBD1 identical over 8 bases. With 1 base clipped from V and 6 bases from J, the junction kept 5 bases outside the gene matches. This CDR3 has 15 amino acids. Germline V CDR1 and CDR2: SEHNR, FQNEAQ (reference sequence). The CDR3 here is CASSLGQGIGNEQFF. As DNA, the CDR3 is TGTGCCAGCAGCTTAGGACAGGGGATAGGCAATGAGCAGTTCTTC.

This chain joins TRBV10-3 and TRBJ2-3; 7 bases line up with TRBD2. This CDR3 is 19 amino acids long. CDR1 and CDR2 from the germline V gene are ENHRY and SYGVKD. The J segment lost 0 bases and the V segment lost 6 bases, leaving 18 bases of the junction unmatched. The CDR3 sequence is CAISPEWGGISSSTDTQYF. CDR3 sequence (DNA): TGTGCCATCAGCCCCGAGTGGGGGGGGATATCTTCTAGCACAGATACGCAGTATTTT.

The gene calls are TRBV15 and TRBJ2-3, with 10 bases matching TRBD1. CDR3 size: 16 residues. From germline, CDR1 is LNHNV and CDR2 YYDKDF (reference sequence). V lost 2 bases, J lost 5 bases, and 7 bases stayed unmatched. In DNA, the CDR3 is TGTGCCACCAGCAGATCCAGGACAGGGGGTGTAGATACGCAGTATTTT. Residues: CATSRSRTGGVDTQYF.

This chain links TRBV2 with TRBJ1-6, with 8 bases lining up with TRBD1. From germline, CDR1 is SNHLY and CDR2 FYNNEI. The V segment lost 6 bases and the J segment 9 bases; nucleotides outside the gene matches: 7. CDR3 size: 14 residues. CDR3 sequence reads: CASRTDRELSPLHF. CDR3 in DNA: TGTGCCAGCAGGACGGACAGGGAACTTTCACCCCTCCACTTT.

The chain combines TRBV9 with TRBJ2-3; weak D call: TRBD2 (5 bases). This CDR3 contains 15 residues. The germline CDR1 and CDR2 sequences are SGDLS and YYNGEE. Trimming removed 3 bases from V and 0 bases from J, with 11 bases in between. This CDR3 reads CASSAGGGSTDTQYF. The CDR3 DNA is TGTGCCAGCAGCGCCGGAGGCGGAAGCACAGATACGCAGTATTTT.

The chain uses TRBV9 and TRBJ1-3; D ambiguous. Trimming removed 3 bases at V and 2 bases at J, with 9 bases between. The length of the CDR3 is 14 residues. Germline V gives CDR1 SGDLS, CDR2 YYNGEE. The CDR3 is CASSGRNAGNTIYF. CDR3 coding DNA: TGTGCCAGCAGCGGGCGGAACGCTGGAAACACCATATATTTT.

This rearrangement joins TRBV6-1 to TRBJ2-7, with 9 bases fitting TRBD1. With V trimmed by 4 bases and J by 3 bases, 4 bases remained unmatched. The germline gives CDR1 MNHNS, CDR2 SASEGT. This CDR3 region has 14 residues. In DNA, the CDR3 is TGTGCCAGCAGTGGCCAGGACAGGGGCTACGAGCAGTACTTC. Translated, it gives CASSGQDRGYEQYF.

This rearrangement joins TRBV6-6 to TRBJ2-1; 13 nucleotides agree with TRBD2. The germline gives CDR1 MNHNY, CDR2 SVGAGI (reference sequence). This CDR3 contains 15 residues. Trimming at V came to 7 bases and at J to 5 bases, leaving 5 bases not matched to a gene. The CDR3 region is CASTLGTSGDNEQFF. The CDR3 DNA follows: TGTGCCAGCACCCTCGGGACTAGCGGGGACAATGAGCAGTTCTTC.

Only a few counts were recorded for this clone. CDR3 amino acids: CASMSQGESQPQHF. In DNA form, the CDR3 reads TGTGCCAGCATGAGCCAGGGGGAAAGTCAGCCCCAGCATTTT. The gene calls are TRBV28 and TRBJ1-5, with 7 bases aligning to TRBD1. Trimming cost V 7 bases and J 6 bases; bases outside gene matches: 9. The CDR3 sequence is 14 residues long. CDR1 MDHEN and CDR2 SYDVKM come from the germline V gene.

CDR3 loop: CASSYDQGRGGYTF. DNA for the CDR3: TGTGCCAGCAGTTACGACCAGGGAAGGGGCGGCTACACCTTC. This chain uses TRBV6-5 with TRBJ1-2; tentatively, D is TRBD1 (5 bases). Germline loops: CDR1 MNHEY, CDR2 SVGAGI. The CDR3 is made up of 14 amino acids. The V and J ends lost 2 bases and 8 bases respectively, with 15 bases between them.

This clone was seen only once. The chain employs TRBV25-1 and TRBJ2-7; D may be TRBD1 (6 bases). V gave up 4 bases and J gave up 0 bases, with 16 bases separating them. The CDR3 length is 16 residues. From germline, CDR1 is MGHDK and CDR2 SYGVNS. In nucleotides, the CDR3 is TGTGCCAGCAGTGCCCTCGGACAGCCTGCCTCCTACGAGCAGTACTTC. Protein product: CASSALGQPASYEQYF.

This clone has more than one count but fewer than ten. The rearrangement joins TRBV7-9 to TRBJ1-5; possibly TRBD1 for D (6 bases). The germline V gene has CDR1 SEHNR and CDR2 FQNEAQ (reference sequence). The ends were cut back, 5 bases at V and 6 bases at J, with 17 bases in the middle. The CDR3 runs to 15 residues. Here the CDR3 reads CASSPIDRSGQPQHF. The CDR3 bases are TGTGCCAGCAGCCCGATCGACAGGTCTGGTCAGCCCCAGCATTTT.

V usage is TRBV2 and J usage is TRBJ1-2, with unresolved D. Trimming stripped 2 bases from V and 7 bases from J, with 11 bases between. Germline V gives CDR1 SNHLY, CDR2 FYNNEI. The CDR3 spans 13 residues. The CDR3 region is CASSEPGGLGYTF. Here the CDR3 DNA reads TGTGCCAGCAGTGAACCTGGCGGGCTTGGCTACACCTTC.

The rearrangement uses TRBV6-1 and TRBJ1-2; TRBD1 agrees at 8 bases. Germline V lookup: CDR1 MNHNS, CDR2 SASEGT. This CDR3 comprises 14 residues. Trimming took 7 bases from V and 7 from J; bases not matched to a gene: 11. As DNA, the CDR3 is TGTGCCAGCACGACAGGGGCCCCCCAGGGTGGCTACACCTTC. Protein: CASTTGAPQGGYTF.

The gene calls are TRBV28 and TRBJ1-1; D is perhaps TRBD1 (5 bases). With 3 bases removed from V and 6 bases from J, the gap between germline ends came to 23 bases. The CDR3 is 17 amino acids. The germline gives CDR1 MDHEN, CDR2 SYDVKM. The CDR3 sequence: CASSFSGGAGGSAEAFF. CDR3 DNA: TGTGCCAGCAGTTTTAGTGGCGGGGCCGGAGGGAGCGCTGAAGCTTTCTTT.

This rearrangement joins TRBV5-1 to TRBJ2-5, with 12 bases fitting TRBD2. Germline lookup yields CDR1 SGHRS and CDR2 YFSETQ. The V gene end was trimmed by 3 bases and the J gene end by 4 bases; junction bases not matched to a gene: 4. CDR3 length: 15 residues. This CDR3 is CASSSGLAGRETQYF. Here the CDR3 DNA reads TGCGCCAGCAGCTCGGGACTAGCGGGTCGAGAGACCCAGTACTTC.

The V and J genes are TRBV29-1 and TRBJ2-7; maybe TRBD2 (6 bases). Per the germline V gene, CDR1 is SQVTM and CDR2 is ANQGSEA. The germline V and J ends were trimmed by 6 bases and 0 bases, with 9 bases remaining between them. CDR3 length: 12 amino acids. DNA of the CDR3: TGCAGCGTGGGACTTCGCTCCTACGAGCAGTACTTC. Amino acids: CSVGLRSYEQYF.

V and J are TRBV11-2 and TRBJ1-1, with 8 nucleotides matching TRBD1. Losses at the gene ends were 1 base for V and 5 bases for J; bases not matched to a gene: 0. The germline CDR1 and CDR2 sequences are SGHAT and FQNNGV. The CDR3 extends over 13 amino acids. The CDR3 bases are TGTGCCAGCAGCTTAGGACAGGGGACTGAAGCTTTCTTT. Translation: CASSLGQGTEAFF.

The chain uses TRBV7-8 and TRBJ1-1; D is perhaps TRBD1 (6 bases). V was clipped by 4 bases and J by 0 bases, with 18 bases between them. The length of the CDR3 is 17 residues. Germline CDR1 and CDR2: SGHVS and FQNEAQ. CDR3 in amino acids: CASSSHRGAALNTEAFF. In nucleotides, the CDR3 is TGTGCCAGCAGCTCGCATCGGGGGGCTGCATTGAACACTGAAGCTTTCTTT.

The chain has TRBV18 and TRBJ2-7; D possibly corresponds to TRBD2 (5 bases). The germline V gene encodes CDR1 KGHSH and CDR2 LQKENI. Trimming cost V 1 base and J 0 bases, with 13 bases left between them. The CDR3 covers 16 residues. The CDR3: CASSPQGVGDSYEQYF. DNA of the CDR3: TGTGCCAGCTCACCACAGGGAGTGGGAGACTCCTACGAGCAGTACTTC.

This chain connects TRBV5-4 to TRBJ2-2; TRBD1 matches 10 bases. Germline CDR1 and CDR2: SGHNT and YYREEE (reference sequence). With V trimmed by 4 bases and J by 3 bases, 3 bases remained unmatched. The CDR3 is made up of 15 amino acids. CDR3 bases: TGTGCCAGCAGCCAGGGACAGGGGTACACCGGGGAGCTGTTTTTT. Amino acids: CASSQGQGYTGELFF. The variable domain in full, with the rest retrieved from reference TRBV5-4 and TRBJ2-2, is ETGVTQSPTHLIKTRGQQVTLRCSSQSGHNTVSWYQQALGQGPQFIFQYYREEENGRGNFPPRFSGLQFPNYSSELNVNALELDDSALYLCASSQGQGYTGELFFGEGSRLTVL.

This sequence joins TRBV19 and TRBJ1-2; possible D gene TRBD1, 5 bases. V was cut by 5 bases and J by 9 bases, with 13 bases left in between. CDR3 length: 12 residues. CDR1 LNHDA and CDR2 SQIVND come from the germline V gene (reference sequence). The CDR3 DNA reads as TGTGCCAGTAGTCCGGGACTCCAAAGCTACACCTTC. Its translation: CASSPGLQSYTF.

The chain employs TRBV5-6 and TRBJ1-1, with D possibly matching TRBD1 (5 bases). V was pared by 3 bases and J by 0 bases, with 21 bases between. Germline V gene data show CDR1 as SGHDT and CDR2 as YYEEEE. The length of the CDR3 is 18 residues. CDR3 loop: CASSSRLRARGVNTEAFF. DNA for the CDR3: TGTGCCAGCAGCTCCCGTTTGAGGGCGCGGGGGGTGAACACTGAAGCTTTCTTT.

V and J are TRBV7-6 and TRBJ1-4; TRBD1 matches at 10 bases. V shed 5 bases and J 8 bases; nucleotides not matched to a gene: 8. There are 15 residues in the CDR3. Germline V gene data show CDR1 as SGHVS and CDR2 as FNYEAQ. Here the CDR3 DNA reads TGTGCCAGCAGCCCAGGGACAGGGGTCGGAGAAAAACTGTTTTTT. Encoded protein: CASSPGTGVGEKLFF.

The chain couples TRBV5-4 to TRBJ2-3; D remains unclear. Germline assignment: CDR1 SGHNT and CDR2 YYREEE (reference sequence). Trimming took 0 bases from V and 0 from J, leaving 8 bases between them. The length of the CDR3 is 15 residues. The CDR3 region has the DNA TGTGCCAGCAGCTTGGCCAGGTCTAGCACAGATACGCAGTATTTT. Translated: CASSLARSSTDTQYF.

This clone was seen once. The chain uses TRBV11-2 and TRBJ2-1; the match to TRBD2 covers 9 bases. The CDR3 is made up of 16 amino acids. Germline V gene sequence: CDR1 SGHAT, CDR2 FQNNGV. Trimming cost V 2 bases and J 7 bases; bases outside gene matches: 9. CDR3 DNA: TGTGCCAGCAGCTTACTCCGCGGGGGGGCCCAGAATGAGCAGTTCTTC. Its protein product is CASSLLRGGAQNEQFF.

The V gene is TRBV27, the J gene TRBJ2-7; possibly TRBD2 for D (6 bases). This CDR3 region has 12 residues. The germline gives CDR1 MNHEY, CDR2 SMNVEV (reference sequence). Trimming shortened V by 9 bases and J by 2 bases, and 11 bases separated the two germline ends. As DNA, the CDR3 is TGTGCCAGTGGTGGGAGGCCCTACGAGCAGTACTTC. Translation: CASGGRPYEQYF.

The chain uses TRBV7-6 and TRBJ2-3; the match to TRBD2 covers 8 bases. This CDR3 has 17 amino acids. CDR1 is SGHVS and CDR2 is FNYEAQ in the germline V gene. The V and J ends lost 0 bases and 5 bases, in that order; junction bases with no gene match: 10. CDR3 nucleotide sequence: TGTGCCAGCAGCTTAGCGATGGACTCGGCGGGGGGAGATACGCAGTATTTT. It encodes CASSLAMDSAGGDTQYF.

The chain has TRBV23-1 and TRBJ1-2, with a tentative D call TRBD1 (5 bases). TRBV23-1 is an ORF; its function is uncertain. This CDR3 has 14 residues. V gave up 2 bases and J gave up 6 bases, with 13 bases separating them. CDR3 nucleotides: TGCGCCAGCAGTCAAGGGGCCTCGAGCCATGGCTACACCTTC. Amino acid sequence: CASSQGASSHGYTF.

CDR3 nucleotide sequence: TGTGCCAGCAGTTTAGGGGTCAGGGGGTCGTACGAGCAGTACTTC. Translating it yields CASSLGVRGSYEQYF. The rearrangement uses TRBV27 and TRBJ2-7; 7 nucleotides agree with TRBD1. CDR1 and CDR2 (germline): MNHEY, SMNVEV (reference sequence). The junction had 8 bases not matched to a gene; V was cut back by 2 bases and J by 4 bases. CDR3 length: 15 amino acids.